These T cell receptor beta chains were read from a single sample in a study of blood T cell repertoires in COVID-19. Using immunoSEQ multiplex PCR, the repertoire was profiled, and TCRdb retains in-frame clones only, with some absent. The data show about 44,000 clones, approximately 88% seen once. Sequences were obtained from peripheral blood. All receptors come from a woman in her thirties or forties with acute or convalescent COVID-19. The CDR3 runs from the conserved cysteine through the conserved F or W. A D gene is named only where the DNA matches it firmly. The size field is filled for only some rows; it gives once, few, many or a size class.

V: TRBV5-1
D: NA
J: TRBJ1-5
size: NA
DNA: TGCGCCAGCAGCCTTTACGGGGATAGCAATCAGCCCCAGCATTTT
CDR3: CASSLYGDSNQPQHF

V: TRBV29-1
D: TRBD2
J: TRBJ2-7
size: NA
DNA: TGCAGCGTTGGGGGGGGAGGTTCCTACGAGCAGTACTTC
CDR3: CSVGGGGSYEQYF

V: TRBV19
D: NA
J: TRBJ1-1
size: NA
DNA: TGTGCCAGTGCTCCCGCTACGGTCACTGAAGCTTTCTTT
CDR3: CASAPATVTEAFF

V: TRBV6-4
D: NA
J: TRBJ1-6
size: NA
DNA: TGTGCCAGCGCCGCGGGTGGTGTAAATTCACCCCTCCACTTT
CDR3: CASAAGGVNSPLHF

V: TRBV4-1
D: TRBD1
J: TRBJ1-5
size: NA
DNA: TGCGCCAGCAGCCAAGACCGAGGACAGGCTCACGGGAGGCCCCAGCATTTT
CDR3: CASSQDRGQAHGRPQHF

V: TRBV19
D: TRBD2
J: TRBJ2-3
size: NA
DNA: TGTGCCAGTAATGGACTAGCGGCTAGCACAGATACGCAGTATTTT
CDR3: CASNGLAASTDTQYF

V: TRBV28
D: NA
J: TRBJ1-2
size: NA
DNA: TGTGCCAGCAGTTTACGGGGGGCCCACTATGGCTACACCTTC
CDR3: CASSLRGAHYGYTF

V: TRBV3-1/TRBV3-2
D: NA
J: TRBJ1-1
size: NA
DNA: TGTGCCAGCAGCCAAGACGGGAGAAACACTGAAGCTTTCTTT
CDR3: CASSQDGRNTEAFF

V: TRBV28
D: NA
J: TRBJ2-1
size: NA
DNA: TGTGCCAGCAGTTTCCTAACAGGGCGCCTTTACAATGAGCAGTTCTTC
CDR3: CASSFLTGRLYNEQFF

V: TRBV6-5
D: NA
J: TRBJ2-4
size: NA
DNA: TGTGCCAGCAGCGCGGGGGCCATCAAAAACATTCAGTACTTC
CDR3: CASSAGAIKNIQYF

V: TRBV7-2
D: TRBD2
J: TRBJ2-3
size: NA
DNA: TGTGCCAGCAGCTTAGCGCTGGGACTAGCGGGGGGGGCTAGCACAGATACGCAGTATTTT
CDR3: CASSLALGLAGGASTDTQYF

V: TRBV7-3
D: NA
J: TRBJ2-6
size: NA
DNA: TGTGCCAGCAGCTTAGACGGGGCTGGGGCCAACGTCCTGACTTTC
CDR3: CASSLDGAGANVLTF

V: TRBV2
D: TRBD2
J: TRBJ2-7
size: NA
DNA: TGTGCCAGCACCGGATACTCGAAGAGAGGACTAGCGGACTACGAGCAGTACTTC
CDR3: CASTGYSKRGLADYEQYF

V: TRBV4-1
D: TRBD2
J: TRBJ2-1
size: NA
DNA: TGCGCCAGCAGCCTGCGGGAGAGCTCCTACAATGAGCAGTTCTTC
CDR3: CASSLRESSYNEQFF

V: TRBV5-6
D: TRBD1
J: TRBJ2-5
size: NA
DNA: TGTGCCAGCAGCTTAAGACAGGGGGCGTGGGCCCAGTACTTC
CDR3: CASSLRQGAWAQYF

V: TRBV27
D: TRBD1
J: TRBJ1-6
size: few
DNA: TGTGCCAGCAGGCCAGACAGGGGGTCGACTAATAATTCACCCCTCCACTTT
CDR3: CASRPDRGSTNNSPLHF

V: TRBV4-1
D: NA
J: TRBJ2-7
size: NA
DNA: TGCGCCAGCAGCCAAGTGCGCGGGAACTCCTACGAGCAGTACTTC
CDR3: CASSQVRGNSYEQYF

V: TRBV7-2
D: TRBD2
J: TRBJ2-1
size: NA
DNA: TGTGCCAGCAGCGACGCGGGACTAGCGGTCTACAATGAGCAGTTCTTC
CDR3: CASSDAGLAVYNEQFF

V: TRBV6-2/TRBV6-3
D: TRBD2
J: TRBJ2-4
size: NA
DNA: TGTGCCAGCAGTACCCAACACCCGGGACTACTAGCCAAAAACATTCAGTACTTC
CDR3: CASSTQHPGLLAKNIQYF

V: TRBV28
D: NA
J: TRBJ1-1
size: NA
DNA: TGTGCCAGCTTAATGGGCAGTATGAACACTGAAGCTTTCTTT
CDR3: CASLMGSMNTEAFF

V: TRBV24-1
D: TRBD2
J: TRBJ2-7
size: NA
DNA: TGTGCCACCAGCTCCGGGACTAGCGGAGGGGAGCAGTACTTC
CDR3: CATSSGTSGGEQYF

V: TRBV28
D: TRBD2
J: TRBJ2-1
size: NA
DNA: TGTGCCAGCCTGGGACTAGACGACATAGTATCGTACAATGAGCAGTTCTTC
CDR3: CASLGLDDIVSYNEQFF

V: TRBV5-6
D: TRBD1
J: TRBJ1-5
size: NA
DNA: TGTGCCAGCAGCTTTGGGACAGGGTCTAGCAATCAGCCCCAGCATTTT
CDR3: CASSFGTGSSNQPQHF

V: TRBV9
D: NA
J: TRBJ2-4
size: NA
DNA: TGTGCCAGCAGCCCAGGTCAGGGCCTAGCCAAAAACATTCAGTACTTC
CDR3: CASSPGQGLAKNIQYF

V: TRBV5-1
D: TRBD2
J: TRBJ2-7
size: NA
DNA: TGCGCCAGCAGCTCTGGGACTAGCGGGATCTACGAGCAGTACTTC
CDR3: CASSSGTSGIYEQYF

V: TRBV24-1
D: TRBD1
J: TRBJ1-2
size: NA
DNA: TGTGCCACCAGTGTAGGAGGACAGGGGAAAGCCGGCTATGGCTACACCTTC
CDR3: CATSVGGQGKAGYGYTF

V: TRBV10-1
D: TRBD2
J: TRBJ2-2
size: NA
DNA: TGCGCCAGCAGTGGAAGCGGGGGGGCCGTGACCGGGGAGCTGTTTTTT
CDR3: CASSGSGGAVTGELFF

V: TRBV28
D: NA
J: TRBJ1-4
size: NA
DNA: TGTGCCAGCAGTTTCTCAGGGGATGAAAAACTGTTTTTT
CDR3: CASSFSGDEKLFF

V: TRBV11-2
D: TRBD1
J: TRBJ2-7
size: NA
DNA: TGTGCCAGCAGCTTCGGACAGGGGGACTCCTACGAGCAGTACTTC
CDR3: CASSFGQGDSYEQYF

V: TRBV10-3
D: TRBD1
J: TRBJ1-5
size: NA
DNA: TGTGCCACGGGACAGGGGGGAGAGCCCCAGCATTTT
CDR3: CATGQGGEPQHF

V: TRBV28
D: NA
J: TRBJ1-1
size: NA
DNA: TGTGCCAGCAGGGTACAGGGAGTTGAAGCTTTCTTT
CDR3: CASRVQGVEAFF

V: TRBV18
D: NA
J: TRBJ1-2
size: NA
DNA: TGTGCCAGCTCACCCGAGAGTAACTATGGCTACACCTTC
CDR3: CASSPESNYGYTF

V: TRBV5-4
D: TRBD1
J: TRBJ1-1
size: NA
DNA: TGTGCCAGCAGTCCCGGGACAGGGTTCGAGGTCACTGAAGCTTTCTTT
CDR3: CASSPGTGFEVTEAFF

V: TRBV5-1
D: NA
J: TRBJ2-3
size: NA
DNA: TGCGCCAGCAGCTTCCGCCCAGGGGATACGCAGTATTTT
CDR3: CASSFRPGDTQYF

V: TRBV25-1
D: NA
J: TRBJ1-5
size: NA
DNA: TGTGCCAGCGCCGGGGGGAGGAATCAGCCCCAGCATTTT
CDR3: CASAGGRNQPQHF

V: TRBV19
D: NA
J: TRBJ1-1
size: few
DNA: TGTGCCAGTATTAAGCGGGAATCGGACACTGAAGCTTTCTTT
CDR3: CASIKRESDTEAFF

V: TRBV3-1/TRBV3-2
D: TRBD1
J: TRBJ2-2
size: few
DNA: TGTGCCAGCAGCTTCTTCAGGGGGACAGGGGGAAACGGGGAGCTGTTTTTT
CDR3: CASSFFRGTGGNGELFF

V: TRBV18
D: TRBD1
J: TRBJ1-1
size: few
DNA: TGTGCCAGCTCACCGGCGGCGACAGGGGGGGGTGGGACTGAAGCTTTCTTT
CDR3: CASSPAATGGGGTEAFF

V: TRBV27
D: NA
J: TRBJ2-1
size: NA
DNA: TGTGCCAGCAGGAGCGGGTTGAGCTCCTACAATGAGCAGTTCTTC
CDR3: CASRSGLSSYNEQFF

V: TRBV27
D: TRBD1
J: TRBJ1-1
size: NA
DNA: TGTGCCAGCAGTCCAGGCACAGGGGGTATGACTGAAGCTTTCTTT
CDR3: CASSPGTGGMTEAFF

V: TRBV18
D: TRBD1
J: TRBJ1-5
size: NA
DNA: TGTGCCAGCTCACCTGGGACAGGGGGCTTTCAGCCCCAGCATTTT
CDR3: CASSPGTGGFQPQHF

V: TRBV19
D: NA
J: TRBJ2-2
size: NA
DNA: TGTGCCAGTAGTACTCAGGGGCCGGGAACCGGGGAGCTGTTTTTT
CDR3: CASSTQGPGTGELFF

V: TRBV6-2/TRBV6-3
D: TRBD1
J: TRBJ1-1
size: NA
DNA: TGTGCCAGCAGTTACCAACCAGGACAGGGTAGAGGCACTGAAGCTTTCTTT
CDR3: CASSYQPGQGRGTEAFF

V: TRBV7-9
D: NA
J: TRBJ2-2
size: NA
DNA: TGTGCCAGCAGCCACGATATCCTCGGGACAAAAAACACCGGGGAGCTGTTTTTT
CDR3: CASSHDILGTKNTGELFF

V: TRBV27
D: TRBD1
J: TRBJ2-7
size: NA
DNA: TGTGCCAGCAGTTTATCGACCCGGACAGGGGGATACGAGCAGTACTTC
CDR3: CASSLSTRTGGYEQYF

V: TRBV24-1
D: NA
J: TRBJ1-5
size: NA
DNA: TGTGCCACCAGTGGTGGAGGGTGGGATCAGCCCCAGCATTTT
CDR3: CATSGGGWDQPQHF

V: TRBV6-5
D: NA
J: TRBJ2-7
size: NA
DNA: TGTGCCAGCAGTTTATTTTCGGGGGACTACGAGCAGTACTTC
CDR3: CASSLFSGDYEQYF

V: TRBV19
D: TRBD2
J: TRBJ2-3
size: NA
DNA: TGTGCCAGTAGTGCACCGGGACTAGCATCAGATACGCAGTATTTT
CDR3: CASSAPGLASDTQYF

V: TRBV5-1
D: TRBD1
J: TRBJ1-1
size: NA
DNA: TGCGCCAGCAGTTCAAGACAGGGGGTAGGCACTGAAGCTTTCTTT
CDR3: CASSSRQGVGTEAFF

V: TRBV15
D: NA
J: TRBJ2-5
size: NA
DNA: TGTGCCACCAGCAGAGATAGAGTCGGAGAGACCCAGTACTTC
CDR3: CATSRDRVGETQYF

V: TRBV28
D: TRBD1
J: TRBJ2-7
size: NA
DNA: TGTGCCAGCACCCGCCAGGGGGTCGGTCGCGAGCAGTACTTC
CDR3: CASTRQGVGREQYF

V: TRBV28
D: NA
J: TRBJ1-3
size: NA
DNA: TGTGCCAGCAGTCGCGGGAAGGGAAACACCATATATTTT
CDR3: CASSRGKGNTIYF

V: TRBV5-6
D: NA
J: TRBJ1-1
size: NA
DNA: TGTGCCAGCAGCTTGATGGCAGAAATCAACACTGAAGCTTTCTTT
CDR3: CASSLMAEINTEAFF

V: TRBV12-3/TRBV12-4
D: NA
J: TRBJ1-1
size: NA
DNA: TGTGCCAGCAGGCCAGACAGGCCGGGGGCTTTCTTT
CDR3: CASRPDRPGAFF

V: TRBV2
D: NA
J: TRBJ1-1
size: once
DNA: TGTGCCAGCAGTTATTTGGACAGTCGGAACACTGAAGCTTTCTTT
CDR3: CASSYLDSRNTEAFF

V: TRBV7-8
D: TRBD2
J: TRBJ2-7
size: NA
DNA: TGTGCCAGCAGCTTATCTAAGCGCGGGACTACACTACGAGAGCAGTACTTC
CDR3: CASSLSKRGTTLREQYF

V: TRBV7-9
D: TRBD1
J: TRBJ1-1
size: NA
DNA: TGTGCCAGCAGCTTAGCGCGACAGGGAGGCACTGAAGCTTTCTTT
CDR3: CASSLARQGGTEAFF

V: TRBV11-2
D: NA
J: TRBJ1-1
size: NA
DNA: TGTGCCAGCAGCTTAGAAAGGGGGAACACTGAAGCTTTCTTT
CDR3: CASSLERGNTEAFF

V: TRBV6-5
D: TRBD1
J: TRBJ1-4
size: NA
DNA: TGTGCCAGCAGTTCCGCGACAGGGTACGATGAAAAACTGTTTTTT
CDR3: CASSSATGYDEKLFF